The 18 T cell receptor beta chains listed next were all sequenced from one sample in a study of T cells in Graves' hyperthyroidism and ophthalmopathy. It was RNA transcripts that yielded the amplified TCR beta CDR3 regions. When the TCR CDR3 underwent first-round RT-PCR, the HTBI primer set was used. TCRdb recomputed calls from the multiplex PCR reads with MiXCR, one row per CDR3 protein. This sample has hundreds of thousands of distinct CDR3 sequences, with 12% to 15% found just once. The sequenced sample consisted of blood. These receptors originate from a woman aged 40 to 50 with Graves' ophthalmopathy.

This clonotype was seen ten or more times. This chain joins TRBV29-1 and TRBJ2-1; 8 nucleotides agree with TRBD2. The CDR3 covers 16 residues. Germline CDR1 is SQVTM and CDR2 is ANQGSEA. Trimming at V came to 7 bases and at J to 0 bases, leaving 11 bases not matched to a gene. The CDR3 spells CSATAGGGSSYNEQFF. The CDR3 DNA sequence: TGCAGCGCCACTGCGGGAGGCGGCAGCTCCTACAATGAGCAGTTCTTC.

In this sample, this clonotype turned up a few times. The chain has TRBV20-1 and TRBJ1-4; no clear D gene. Germline V gives CDR1 DFQATT, CDR2 SNEGSKA (reference sequence). V was shortened by 0 bases and J by 6 bases, with 11 bases between the two germline ends. CDR3 length: 14 amino acids. In DNA, the CDR3 is TGCAGTGCTAGAGATATCGACGGGGATGAAAAACTGTTTTTT. It yields the protein CSARDIDGDEKLFF.

A remark on this clonotype: Given the absence of the conserved phenylalanine or tryptophan at the CDR3 end, a read error is likely. The chain joins TRBV20-1 to TRBJ2-3; D gene uncertain. From germline, CDR1 is DFQATT and CDR2 SNEGSKA (reference sequence). V lost 6 bases to trimming and J lost 3 bases, with 22 bases between them. The CDR3 runs 16 residues. CDR3 bases: TGCAGTGCCTCTGGGGTTGCGCCAGGAAAAACAGATACGCAGTATCTT. Its protein is CSASGVAPGKTDTQYL.

There are a few counts of this clonotype. The gene calls are TRBV4-1 and TRBJ2-6; possibly TRBD2 for D (7 bases). The germline V and J ends were trimmed by 0 bases and 0 bases, with 12 bases remaining between them. The germline gives CDR1 MGHRA, CDR2 YSYEKL. There are 18 residues in the CDR3. The CDR3 DNA follows: TGCGCCAGCAGCCAAGAGGGAGGGGGGAGCTCTGGGGCCAACGTCCTGACTTTC. Protein product: CASSQEGGGSSGANVLTF.

This clonotype was seen many times. V is TRBV29-1 and J is TRBJ1-1; TRBD1 is a possible D gene (6 bases). The germline V and J ends were trimmed by 6 bases and 0 bases, with 14 bases remaining between them. This CDR3 spans 14 amino acids. Germline V gene lookup returns CDR1 SQVTM and CDR2 ANQGSEA. DNA for the CDR3: TGCAGCGTAAACTGGAGGGGGATGAACACTGAAGCTTTCTTT. It yields the protein CSVNWRGMNTEAFF.

The gene calls are TRBV19 and TRBJ1-4; 8 bases fit TRBD1. CDR3 length: 16 amino acids. Germline V lookup: CDR1 LNHDA, CDR2 SQIVND (reference sequence). The trim removed 3 bases at V and 10 bases at J, leaving 13 bases unmatched. The chain's CDR3 is CASSIMQAGGSGKLFF. CDR3 in DNA: TGTGCCAGTAGTATTATGCAGGCAGGGGGCTCAGGAAAACTGTTTTTT.

Ten or more counts support this clonotype. CDR3 residues: CASSRAGGPVDTGELFF. The CDR3, as DNA: TGTGCCAGCAGTAGAGCGGGAGGGCCAGTTGACACCGGGGAGCTGTTTTTT. The rearrangement joins TRBV6-1 to TRBJ2-2; TRBD2 agrees at 10 bases. V lost 5 bases and J lost 3; bases outside the gene matches: 9. The CDR3 is 17 residues long. Germline V gene data show CDR1 as MNHNS and CDR2 as SASEGT.

In its sample, this clonotype was seen many times. This chain connects TRBV2 to TRBJ1-6, with 7 bases identical to TRBD1. The CDR3 totals 14 residues. Germline V lookup: CDR1 SNHLY, CDR2 FYNNEI. V shed 6 bases, J shed 14 bases, and the junction held 13 bases outside the gene matches. The CDR3 region has the DNA TGTGCCAGCAGGGAATACACAGGGGAGGTGGCCCTCCACTTT. Its protein product is CASREYTGEVALHF.

This clonotype was recorded many times. This chain links TRBV28 with TRBJ1-3; D unclear. The CDR3 sequence is 13 residues long. Germline lookup yields CDR1 MDHEN and CDR2 SYDVKM. Trimming took 1 base from V and 0 from J, leaving 1 base between them. This CDR3 reads CASSLYSGNTIYF. CDR3 coding DNA: TGTGCCAGCAGTTTATACTCTGGAAACACCATATATTTT. The full variable domain, completed using reference TRBV28 and TRBJ1-3, is DVKVTQSSRYLVKRTGEKVFLECVQDMDHENMFWYRQDPGLGLRLIYFSYDVKMKEKGDIPEGYSVSREKKERFSLILESASTNQTSMYLCASSLYSGNTIYFGEGSWLTVV.

This clonotype was found many times. The V call is TRBV6-1, the J call TRBJ2-7; tentatively, D is TRBD1 or TRBD2 (5 bases each). This CDR3 has 14 residues. Trimming cost V 3 bases and J 6 bases, with 15 bases left between them. The germline V gene has CDR1 MNHNS and CDR2 SASEGT. CDR3 protein: CASSEDGEGTEQYF. The CDR3 bases are TGTGCCAGCAGTGAGGACGGGGAAGGGACCGAGCAGTACTTC.

This clonotype was picked up many times. The chain links TRBV5-8 to TRBJ1-1; no reliable D call. CDR3 size: 16 residues. Germline CDR1 and CDR2: SGHTS and YDEGEE. Deletions cut 0 bases from V and 0 bases from J, with 12 bases between. CDR3 DNA: TGTGCCAGCAGCTTGGTGGCCGGAAGTATGAACACTGAAGCTTTCTTT. It translates to CASSLVAGSMNTEAFF.

This clonotype turned up a few times. The V call is TRBV11-2, the J call TRBJ2-6, with TRBD2 as a possible D gene (6 bases). CDR1 and CDR2 (germline): SGHAT, FQNNGV. The CDR3 runs 16 residues. The V end was cut by 4 bases, the J end by 4 bases, with 14 bases between. For the CDR3, the DNA is TGTGCCAGCAGCTCCCTACTAGCAACCGGGGCCAACGTCCTGACTTTC. Amino acids: CASSSLLATGANVLTF.

This clonotype has ten or more counts. V usage is TRBV14 and J usage is TRBJ1-1; D unclear. The CDR3 loop spans 14 amino acids. Germline CDR1 and CDR2: SGHDN and FVKESK. Trimming pared 1 base from V and 6 bases from J, leaving 12 bases between. Written as DNA, the CDR3 is TGTGCCAGCAGCCAAGTCGGGCAGACGCCTGAAGCTTTCTTT. This gives the protein CASSQVGQTPEAFF.

The chain employs TRBV30 and TRBJ2-1; D remains unclear. The CDR3 spans 14 residues. V lost 7 bases to trimming and J lost 0 bases, with 13 bases between them. From germline, CDR1 is GTSNPN and CDR2 SVGIG (reference sequence). In nucleotides, the CDR3 is TGTGCCTCCGAAGACTTGAGCTCCTACAATGAGCAGTTCTTC. Translating it yields CASEDLSSYNEQFF.

This clonotype came up many times. The chain carries TRBV18 and TRBJ1-1, with D uncertain. Trimming left V 5 bases short and J 0 bases short, with 10 bases between. CDR3 length equals 14 residues. Germline V gene sequence: CDR1 KGHSH, CDR2 LQKENI. The DNA for the CDR3 is TGTGCCAGCTCAACCATGGTATTGAACACTGAAGCTTTCTTT. Translating gives CASSTMVLNTEAFF.

The rearrangement links TRBV19 to TRBJ1-5; D is undetermined. CDR1 is LNHDA and CDR2 is SQIVND in the germline V gene (reference sequence). V lost 2 bases and J 4 bases, leaving 9 bases between the germline ends. The CDR3 covers 14 residues. The CDR3 reads CASSIFWKNQPQHF. The DNA of the CDR3 is TGTGCCAGTAGTATATTCTGGAAGAATCAGCCCCAGCATTTT.

The chain combines TRBV3-1 with TRBJ2-7; TRBD2 agrees at 10 bases. This CDR3 region has 16 residues. Losses at the gene ends were 1 base for V and 6 bases for J; bases not matched to a gene: 9. In germline, CDR1 is LGHDT, CDR2 YNNKEL (reference sequence). The CDR3 spells CASSQGLAGELAEQYF. CDR3 DNA sequence: TGTGCCAGCAGCCAAGGGCTAGCGGGAGAGTTAGCCGAGCAGTACTTC.

This clonotype has a handful of counts. The rearrangement uses TRBV7-9 and TRBJ1-3, with D possibly TRBD1 on 6 matching bases. Germline CDR1 and CDR2: SEHNR and FQNEAQ (reference sequence). This CDR3 spans 14 amino acids. Trimming cost V 7 bases and J 2 bases, with 12 bases left between them. CDR3 loop: CASIKQGPGNTIYF. The CDR3 nucleotides are TGTGCCAGCATCAAACAGGGTCCTGGAAACACCATATATTTT.